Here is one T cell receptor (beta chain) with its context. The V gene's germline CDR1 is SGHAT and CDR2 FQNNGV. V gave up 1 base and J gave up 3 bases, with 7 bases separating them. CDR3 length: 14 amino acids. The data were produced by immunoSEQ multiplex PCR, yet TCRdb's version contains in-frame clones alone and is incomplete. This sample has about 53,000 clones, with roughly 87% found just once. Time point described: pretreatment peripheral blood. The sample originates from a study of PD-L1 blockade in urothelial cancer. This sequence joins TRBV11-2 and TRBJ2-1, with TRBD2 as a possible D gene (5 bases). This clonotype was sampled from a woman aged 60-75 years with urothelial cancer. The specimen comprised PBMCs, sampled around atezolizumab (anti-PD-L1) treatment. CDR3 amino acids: CASSLGAGYNEQFF. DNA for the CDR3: TGTGCCAGCAGCTTAGGCGCGGGCTACAATGAGCAGTTCTTC.